One sample yielded the 12 T cell receptor beta chains listed below, sequenced in a study of T-cell memory formation after mild COVID-19. TCRdb fed the 5' RACE reads into MiXCR, producing one record per CDR3 protein. The table records about 110,000 distinct CDR3 sequences, 15% to 20% of them present only once. Sample: PBMCs or a T cell subset sorted from them (not recorded which). Receptors originate from a man between 18 and 35 years old who had mild COVID-19 (a few samples of this study predate the infection). Cell type and time point are not known.

This clonotype was seen more than once but under ten times. The chain is built from TRBV6-5 and TRBJ1-5; possibly TRBD1 for D (6 bases). This CDR3 has 16 amino acids. V lost 0 bases to trimming and J lost 7 bases, with 16 bases between them. CDR1 and CDR2 from the germline V gene are MNHEY and SVGAGI. CDR3 nucleotide sequence: TGTGCCAGCAGTTACTCGCGAGCCCGGACAGCCCAGCCCCAGCATTTT. It yields the protein CASSYSRARTAQPQHF.

V is TRBV6-6 and J is TRBJ2-5, with a weak D call TRBD2 (5 bases). The ends were cut back, 4 bases at V and 7 bases at J, with 16 bases in the middle. The CDR3 is 14 amino acids. Germline V lookup: CDR1 MNHNY, CDR2 SVGAGI (reference sequence). The CDR3, as DNA: TGTGCCAGCAGTTTGTATCGGGGTGATGGGACCCAGTACTTC. This gives the protein CASSLYRGDGTQYF.

The V gene is TRBV20-1, the J gene TRBJ2-1; 14 bases align to TRBD2. Germline assignment: CDR1 DFQATT and CDR2 SNEGSKA (reference sequence). The junction had 3 bases not matched to a gene; V was cut back by 6 bases and J by 5 bases. This CDR3 has 14 residues. The chain's CDR3 is CSALGLAGDNEQFF. DNA for the CDR3: TGCAGTGCCTTGGGACTAGCGGGGGACAATGAGCAGTTCTTC.

This clonotype has only one observation. The rearrangement links TRBV12-3 or TRBV12-4 to TRBJ2-3, with D unclear. Trimming stripped 1 base from V and 1 base from J, with 12 bases between. The CDR3 is 16 amino acids. CDR3 DNA sequence: TGTGCCAGCAGTTTAGGAAACCTCGGACGCACAGATACGCAGTATTTT. This translates into CASSLGNLGRTDTQYF.

This clonotype has at least ten counts. The chain is built from TRBV7-2 and TRBJ2-3; 9 bases line up with TRBD2. The CDR3 extends over 16 amino acids. Germline V gene sequence: CDR1 SGHTA, CDR2 FQGNSA. The junction had 9 bases not matched to a gene; V was cut back by 6 bases and J by 2 bases. CDR3 coding DNA: TGTGCCAGCAGTCTCTATAGCGGGGGAATCACAGATACGCAGTATTTT. Translated, it gives CASSLYSGGITDTQYF.

There are a few counts of this clonotype. The chain couples TRBV24-1 to TRBJ1-5; no definite D call. Germline values: CDR1 KGHDR, CDR2 SFDVKD. The CDR3 is made up of 12 amino acids. For the CDR3, the DNA is TGTGAAAAGGGTGATGGCAATCAGCCCCAGCATTTT. Translating gives CEKGDGNQPQHF.

V gene TRBV20-1 combines with J gene TRBJ2-2; D might be TRBD2 (6 bases). Germline lookup yields CDR1 DFQATT and CDR2 SNEGSKA (reference sequence). The CDR3 is made up of 14 amino acids. Between the trimmed V and J ends, which lost 1 base and 3 bases, there was a span of 9 bases. In DNA form, the CDR3 reads TGCAGTGCTAGAGGCGGGGTCGACACCGGGGAGCTGTTTTTT. Amino acids: CSARGGVDTGELFF.

Ten or more counts support this clonotype. The chain carries TRBV7-8 and TRBJ2-1; 7 nucleotides align to TRBD2. With 5 bases clipped from V and 3 bases from J, the junction kept 1 base outside the gene matches. The CDR3 runs to 13 residues. Looked up from germline, CDR1 is SGHVS and CDR2 is FQNEAQ. The CDR3 protein is CASSGGDYNEQFF. The CDR3 DNA follows: TGTGCCAGCAGCGGGGGGGACTACAATGAGCAGTTCTTC.

The gene calls are TRBV3-1 and TRBJ1-4, with D perhaps TRBD1 (6 bases). V was shortened by 6 bases and J by 7 bases, with 18 bases between the two germline ends. The CDR3 length is 15 residues. Germline V gene sequence: CDR1 LGHDT, CDR2 YNNKEL (reference sequence). The CDR3: CASSHVGGDGEKLFF. The CDR3 bases are TGTGCCAGCAGTCACGTGGGGGGCGATGGTGAAAAACTGTTTTTT. The full variable domain, rest sourced from reference TRBV3-1 and TRBJ1-4, is DTAVSQTPKYLVTQMGNDKSIKCEQNLGHDTMYWYKQDSKKFLKIMFSYNNKELIINETVPNRFSPKSPDKAHLNLHINSLELGDSAVYFCASSHVGGDGEKLFFGSGTQLSVL.

The rearrangement joins TRBV3-1 to TRBJ1-2; possible D gene TRBD1, 6 bases. Germline assignment: CDR1 LGHDT and CDR2 YNNKEL (reference sequence). V was clipped by 6 bases and J by 2 bases, with 16 bases between them. There are 15 residues in the CDR3. CDR3 sequence: CASRGMGTPNYGYTF. The CDR3, as DNA: TGTGCCAGCAGAGGGATGGGGACACCGAACTATGGCTACACCTTC.

A few counts support this clonotype. The chain has TRBV29-1 and TRBJ2-5, with D perhaps matching TRBD1 or TRBD2 (5 bases each). The ends were cut back, 6 bases at V and 4 bases at J, with 18 bases in the middle. The length of the CDR3 is 14 residues. Germline loops: CDR1 SQVTM, CDR2 ANQGSEA. CDR3 in amino acids: CSVRRWGTGETQYF. CDR3 coding DNA: TGCAGCGTCCGCCGGTGGGGGACCGGAGAGACCCAGTACTTC. Filled out from reference TRBV29-1 and TRBJ2-5, the complete variable domain reads SAVISQKPSRDICQRGTSLTIQCQVDSQVTMMFWYRQQPGQSLTLIATANQGSEATYESGFVIDKFPISRPNLTFSTLTVSNMSPEDSSIYLCSVRRWGTGETQYFGPGTRLLVL.

The table lists this clonotype with a few counts. The rearrangement joins TRBV6-2 or TRBV6-3 to TRBJ2-1; no clear D. V dropped 9 bases and J dropped 10 bases, with 10 bases sitting between them. The CDR3 spans 10 residues. From germline, CDR1 is MNHEY and CDR2 SVGEGT. The CDR3 region is CARDAREQFF. In DNA, the CDR3 is TGTGCCAGGGACGCTCGCGAGCAGTTCTTC.